Below, one T cell receptor (beta chain) is given with its context. The data were obtained in a study of blood T cell repertoires in COVID-19. At the level of the study: PBMCs, B-cell-depleted T cells, or T cells provided the cDNA or gDNA that made up the material.

The table came from immunoSEQ multiplex PCR; TCRdb's copy has only in-frame clones and leaves some out. The table lists approximately 180,000 clones, 82% of them singletons. V trimming: 5 bases; J trimming: 0 bases; junction bases outside the gene matches: 8. This CDR3 region has 15 residues. The V gene's germline CDR1 is SGHDT and CDR2 YYEEEE. This TCR was recovered from a woman aged 70-85 years with acute or convalescent COVID-19. The V gene is TRBV5-6, the J gene TRBJ2-7; 7 bases align to TRBD1. Sequencing was carried out using peripheral blood. The CDR3 DNA is TGTGCCAGCAGATACGCCGGGACAGTCTCCTACGAGCAGTACTTC. Translation: CASRYAGTVSYEQYF.